This is a list of T cell receptor beta chains from one sample in a study of regulatory T cells in long-lasting Graves disease. In TCRdb, the multiplex PCR reads were re-called with MiXCR into one record per CDR3 protein. In the table there are 420,000 or so distinct CDR3 sequences, about 16% of which are singletons. The sample was also linked to a second study, of T cells in Graves' hyperthyroidism and ophthalmopathy.

Sequencing used peripheral blood mononuclear cells (PBMCs), obtained at new diagnosis, from a patient treated with antithyroid drugs. Receptors originate from a woman between 18 and 29 years old with Graves disease. CDR3s include the opening cysteine and the closing phenylalanine or tryptophan. The order of the fields is clone size, V gene, J gene, D gene, CDR3 protein, CDR3 DNA. D genes are given only for firm matches. Size tells how often a clone was seen (once, few, many) or the class of an expanded clone, and some rows leave it out.

few	TRBV7-8	TRBJ1-3	-	CASSLSGSGNTIYF	TGTGCCAGCAGCTTGTCTGGGTCTGGAAACACCATATATTTT
many	TRBV6-1	TRBJ2-7	-	CATRSVLAETYEQYF	TGTGCCACCCGCAGCGTTTTGGCAGAAACCTACGAGCAGTACTTC
many	TRBV10-3	TRBJ1-5	-	CAISERGSNQPQHF	TGTGCCATCAGTGAAAGAGGGAGCAATCAGCCCCAGCATTTT
few	TRBV20-1	TRBJ1-5	TRBD1	CSASTGGHQPQHF	TGCAGTGCTAGTACAGGGGGCCATCAGCCCCAGCATTTT
many	TRBV2	TRBJ1-1	TRBD1	CASRTVWDRNTEAFF	TGTGCCAGCAGGACAGTTTGGGACAGGAACACTGAAGCTTTCTTT
-	TRBV6-2/TRBV6-3	TRBJ2-3	TRBD2	CASSEGLAETDTQYF	TGTGCCAGCAGTGAAGGACTAGCGGAGACAGATACGCAGTATTTT
few	TRBV12-3/TRBV12-4	TRBJ1-5	-	CTSSETGSANQPQHF	TGTACCAGCAGTGAAACAGGGTCCGCCAATCAGCCCCAGCATTTT
few	TRBV7-9	TRBJ2-3	-	CAGSQEYTDTQYF	TGTGCCGGCAGCCAGGAGTACACAGATACGCAGTATTTT
many	TRBV7-2	TRBJ2-1	TRBD2	CASSRGGSGIRNEQFF	TGTGCCAGCAGCAGGGGGGGTAGCGGGATTCGGAATGAGCAGTTCTTC
-	TRBV3-1	TRBJ2-1	-	CASSQDLGWASYNEQFF	TGTGCCAGCAGCCAAGATTTGGGATGGGCCTCCTACAATGAGCAGTTCTTC
-	TRBV20-1	TRBJ1-5	TRBD1	CSAPGQVNQPQHF	TGCAGTGCACCGGGACAGGTGAACCAGCCCCAGCATTTT
many	TRBV18	TRBJ2-3	-	CASSPAGSAGDTQYF	TGTGCCAGCTCACCTGCGGGTAGCGCTGGAGATACGCAGTATTTT